This entry lists 26 T cell receptor beta chains sequenced from one sample in a study of cytomegalovirus exposure and HLA in healthy donors. It was with 60 Vbeta and 13 Jbeta primers that the PCR ran. Sequencing was performed with immunoSEQ multiplex PCR; in TCRdb, only in-frame clones are kept and a portion is missing. Altogether about 130,000 clones are present, 77% being singletons, with the ten largest covering over 0.8%. Sequencing was carried out using PBMCs. Receptors originate from a woman in her sixties in good health and CMV-seronegative.

V usage is TRBV19 and J usage is TRBJ1-4, with D uncertain. The CDR3 length is 14 residues. The germline V gene has CDR1 LNHDA and CDR2 SQIVND (reference sequence). V was cut by 3 bases and J by 8 bases, with 13 bases left in between. The CDR3: CASSMKQLKEKLFF. The CDR3 coding sequence is TGTGCCAGTAGTATGAAACAGTTGAAGGAAAAACTGTTTTTT.

The chain employs TRBV7-3 and TRBJ1-6; 11 positions match TRBD1. CDR1 is SGHTA and CDR2 is FQGTGA in the germline V gene. V shed 3 bases and J 9 bases; nucleotides not matched to a gene: 1. This CDR3 has 14 residues. The CDR3 DNA follows: TGTGCCAGCAGCTTCGGGACAGGGGGTTCACCCCTCCACTTT. This encodes CASSFGTGGSPLHF.

V usage is TRBV4-1 and J usage is TRBJ2-3; D is perhaps TRBD2 (5 bases). Trimming pared 2 bases from V and 3 bases from J, leaving 12 bases between. The CDR3 contains 15 residues. The germline gives CDR1 MGHRA, CDR2 YSYEKL. Here the CDR3 reads CASSQTSGVTDTQYF. The CDR3 DNA reads as TGCGCCAGCAGCCAAACTAGTGGAGTTACAGATACGCAGTATTTT.

This rearrangement joins TRBV18 to TRBJ1-2, with 9 nucleotides matching TRBD1. V gave up 2 bases and J gave up 4 bases; unmatched junction bases: 8. The CDR3 consists of 16 residues. The germline gives CDR1 KGHSH, CDR2 LQKENI. In DNA form, the CDR3 reads TGTGCCAGCTCACCATTGGACAGGGGAAGCCCCTATGGCTACACCTTC. Protein: CASSPLDRGSPYGYTF.

J is TRBJ2-3 and V is TRBV4-1; no clear D. The CDR3 totals 16 residues. Germline-derived CDR1 and CDR2 are MGHRA and YSYEKL. V gave up 0 bases and J gave up 6 bases, with 16 bases separating them. In DNA form, the CDR3 reads TGCGCCAGCAGCCAAGAGTCAGTCGGGTATAAGGATACGCAGTATTTT. This encodes CASSQESVGYKDTQYF.

This clone has just a few counts. The chain joins TRBV2 to TRBJ1-2, with 11 bases matching TRBD1. Looked up from germline, CDR1 is SNHLY and CDR2 is FYNNEI. J was trimmed by 1 base and V by 6 bases; bases with no gene match: 10. This CDR3 has 17 amino acids. The DNA of the CDR3 is TGTGCCAGCAGACAAGGACAGGGGGCCCAATATAACTATGGCTACACCTTC. Protein sequence: CASRQGQGAQYNYGYTF.

The V call is TRBV14, the J call TRBJ2-7; tentative D call: TRBD2 (7 bases). CDR3 length equals 16 residues. Germline V gene sequence: CDR1 SGHDN, CDR2 FVKESK. V shed 4 bases and J shed 1 base, with 17 bases lying between them. CDR3: CASSPQGGAVSYEQYF. The CDR3 DNA is TGTGCCAGCAGCCCTCAAGGGGGGGCTGTATCCTACGAGCAGTACTTC. Filled out from reference TRBV14 and TRBJ2-7, the complete variable domain reads EAGVTQFPSHSVIEKGQTVTLRCDPISGHDNLYWYRRVMGKEIKFLLHFVKESKQDESGMPNNRFLAERTGGTYSTLKVQPAELEDSGVYFCASSPQGGAVSYEQYFGPGTRLTVT.

The chain recombines TRBV5-4 with TRBJ1-2; TRBD1 aligns across 8 bases. CDR3 size: 13 residues. The germline CDR1 and CDR2 sequences are SGHNT and YYREEE (reference sequence). The V segment lost 6 bases and the J segment 4 bases; nucleotides outside the gene matches: 5. CDR3 nucleotide sequence: TGTGCCAGCACAGGGGGCGGCGGCTATGGCTACACCTTC. Translation gives CASTGGGGYGYTF.

The chain combines TRBV29-1 with TRBJ2-5; TRBD1 might be the D (5 bases). The CDR3 totals 12 residues. V was clipped by 5 bases and J by 1 base, with 8 bases between them. Germline V gene data show CDR1 as SQVTM and CDR2 as ANQGSEA. CDR3 loop: CSVPTGQETQYF. In DNA, the CDR3 is TGCAGCGTTCCCACAGGCCAAGAGACCCAGTACTTC.

Worth noting for this clone: Other DNA sequences in this sample translate to the same CDR3. The chain links TRBV6-5 to TRBJ2-3, with D perhaps TRBD2 (5 bases). Germline V CDR1 and CDR2: MNHEY, SVGAGI. Trimming stripped 2 bases from V and 3 bases from J, with 6 bases between. This CDR3 region has 13 residues. CDR3 sequence: CASSYAGTDTQYF. DNA for the CDR3: TGTGCCAGCAGTTACGCGGGTACAGATACGCAGTATTTT.

V gene TRBV7-8 combines with J gene TRBJ2-3; 9 nucleotides agree with TRBD2. The trim removed 5 bases at V and 1 base at J, leaving 10 bases unmatched. The CDR3 sequence is 17 residues long. CDR1 is SGHVS, CDR2 FQNEAQ, per germline. The CDR3 is CASSPRGSGRGTDTQYF. CDR3 nucleotide sequence: TGTGCCAGCAGCCCCCGGGGTAGCGGGAGAGGCACAGATACGCAGTATTTT. Drawing the rest from reference TRBV7-8 and TRBJ2-3, the complete variable domain is GAGVSQSPRYKVAKRGQDVALRCDPISGHVSLFWYQQALGQGPEFLTYFQNEAQLDKSGLPSDRFFAERPEGSVSTLKIQRTQQEDSAVYLCASSPRGSGRGTDTQYFGPGTRLTVL.

This chain joins TRBV11-2 and TRBJ2-7; 8 bases match TRBD1. V gave up 3 bases and J gave up 1 base; unmatched junction bases: 2. Germline CDR1 and CDR2: SGHAT and FQNNGV. This CDR3 has 14 amino acids. CDR3 loop: CASSLYRGSYEQYF. CDR3 coding DNA: TGTGCCAGCAGCTTGTACAGGGGGTCCTACGAGCAGTACTTC.

This chain uses TRBV7-3 with TRBJ2-3, with 7 bases fitting TRBD2. This CDR3 region has 14 residues. The germline gives CDR1 SGHTA, CDR2 FQGTGA. V lost 4 bases to trimming and J lost 6 bases; unmatched junction nucleotides: 7. The CDR3 coding sequence is TGTGCCAGCAGCTCATCAGCGGGACGGGATACGCAGTATTTT. Its protein is CASSSSAGRDTQYF.

The V call is TRBV15, the J call TRBJ1-2, with D perhaps matching TRBD1 (5 bases). The CDR3 runs 13 residues. Germline V gene data show CDR1 as LNHNV and CDR2 as YYDKDF (reference sequence). V lost 1 base, J lost 6 bases, and 9 bases lay in between. CDR3 nucleotides: TGTGCCACCAGCAGAGTGGTAGGGGATGGCTACACCTTC. Protein sequence: CATSRVVGDGYTF.

This clone was seen more than once but under ten times. The chain combines TRBV28 with TRBJ2-7; the match to TRBD2 covers 8 bases. This CDR3 region has 13 residues. The J segment lost 0 bases and the V segment lost 10 bases, leaving 5 bases of the junction unmatched. CDR1 is MDHEN, CDR2 SYDVKM, per germline. The CDR3 here is CATRRGGSYEQYF. The CDR3 DNA follows: TGTGCCACGCGCCGGGGGGGCTCCTACGAGCAGTACTTC.

The CDR3 DNA is TGTGCCAGCACCCTTACATTGAACACTGAAGCTTTCTTT. Protein sequence: CASTLTLNTEAFF. The chain joins TRBV5-8 to TRBJ1-1; D unclear. The CDR3 consists of 13 residues. Germline assignment: CDR1 SGHTS and CDR2 YDEGEE. Trimming removed 6 bases at V and 0 bases at J, with 9 bases between.

The chain has TRBV15 and TRBJ1-2, with 8 bases fitting TRBD1. Germline-derived CDR1 and CDR2 are LNHNV and YYDKDF (reference sequence). The J segment lost 8 bases and the V segment lost 2 bases, leaving 16 bases of the junction unmatched. The CDR3 length is 17 residues. The CDR3 coding sequence is TGTGCCACCAGCAGACGCCGAACAGGGGGATCTGGTCCGGGCTACACCTTC. This translates into CATSRRRTGGSGPGYTF.

This chain uses TRBV5-4 with TRBJ1-2; possible D gene TRBD1, 5 bases. The CDR3 spans 13 residues. CDR1 and CDR2 (germline): SGHNT, YYREEE (reference sequence). V was clipped by 3 bases and J by 4 bases, with 10 bases between them. This CDR3 reads CASSSQGFYGYTF. The CDR3 region has the DNA TGTGCCAGCAGCTCCCAGGGCTTCTATGGCTACACCTTC. Full variable domain (rest looked up from reference TRBV5-4 and TRBJ1-2): ETGVTQSPTHLIKTRGQQVTLRCSSQSGHNTVSWYQQALGQGPQFIFQYYREEENGRGNFPPRFSGLQFPNYSSELNVNALELDDSALYLCASSSQGFYGYTFGSGTRLTVV.

The V call is TRBV6-1, the J call TRBJ2-7; the D gene is possibly TRBD1 (6 bases). V was shortened by 3 bases and J by 3 bases, with 18 bases between the two germline ends. The germline gives CDR1 MNHNS, CDR2 SASEGT. The CDR3 extends over 16 amino acids. CDR3 residues: CASSEEGQRRVYEQYF. In DNA form, the CDR3 reads TGTGCCAGCAGTGAGGAAGGACAGCGTCGGGTCTACGAGCAGTACTTC.

The V call is TRBV4-1, the J call TRBJ2-3, with D possibly being TRBD1 (5 bases). CDR1 and CDR2 from the germline V gene are MGHRA and YSYEKL. This CDR3 comprises 15 residues. V was pared by 1 base and J by 7 bases, with 15 bases between. CDR3 DNA: TGCGCCAGCAGCCAAGTGGTAGACAGAATCCATACGCAGTATTTT. This encodes CASSQVVDRIHTQYF.

This chain connects TRBV5-1 to TRBJ1-5; 8 bases map to TRBD1. With V trimmed by 0 bases and J by 5 bases, 4 bases remained unmatched. The CDR3 sequence is 15 residues long. The germline V gene has CDR1 SGHRS and CDR2 YFSETQ. CDR3 nucleotide sequence: TGCGCCAGCAGCTTGGGGGGGACAGGTGATCAGCCCCAGCATTTT. It yields the protein CASSLGGTGDQPQHF.

CDR3 nucleotide sequence: TGTGCCAGCAGAAGACTAGCGGGGACCTCCTACAATGAGCAGTTCTTC. Encoded protein: CASRRLAGTSYNEQFF. J is TRBJ2-1 and V is TRBV6-6; 11 bases map to TRBD2. Germline lookup yields CDR1 MNHNY and CDR2 SVGAGI (reference sequence). V was pared by 6 bases and J by 0 bases, with 4 bases of the junction left unmatched. The CDR3 has 16 amino acids.

CDR3 coding DNA: TGTGCCAGCAGCGTTGGGGGACTCCCCCGGCACAATGAGCAGTTCTTC. It yields the protein CASSVGGLPRHNEQFF. The gene calls are TRBV9 and TRBJ2-1; tentatively, D is TRBD2 (6 bases). CDR3 length equals 16 residues. Germline-derived CDR1 and CDR2 are SGDLS and YYNGEE. Trimming shortened V by 2 bases and J by 5 bases, and 17 bases separated the two germline ends.

The CDR3 nucleotides read TGTGCCAGCAGCCGACCGGACATCGGGAACACTGAAGCTTTCTTT. Residues: CASSRPDIGNTEAFF. The chain carries TRBV5-8 and TRBJ1-1; D is possibly TRBD1 (5 bases). CDR3 length equals 15 residues. Between the trimmed V and J ends, which lost 4 bases and 1 base, there was a span of 14 bases. The germline V gene encodes CDR1 SGHTS and CDR2 YDEGEE.

The chain joins TRBV5-1 to TRBJ2-1, with TRBD2 matching over 8 bases. In germline, CDR1 is SGHRS, CDR2 YFSETQ. This CDR3 has 13 residues. V dropped 5 bases and J dropped 8; count of bases not matched to a gene: 6. DNA of the CDR3: TGCGCCAGCAGACGGGGGGGGCTGGATGAGCAGTTCTTC. Protein product: CASRRGGLDEQFF.

V usage is TRBV10-2 and J usage is TRBJ2-5; D might be TRBD2 (6 bases). Germline lookup yields CDR1 WSHSY and CDR2 SAAADI. V lost 3 bases and J lost 11, with 16 bases in between. CDR3 length: 13 amino acids. The CDR3 nucleotides read TGCGCCAGCAGTGACTCTAGCTCGGGGGAGCAGTACTTC. Encoded protein: CASSDSSSGEQYF.